This T cell receptor beta chain comes out of a study of blood T cell repertoires in COVID-19. Study context: Sources were T cells, B-cell-depleted T cells, or PBMCs; the material itself was cDNA or gDNA.

CDR1 and CDR2 from the germline V gene are LGHNA and YSLEER. V lost 3 bases, J lost 2 bases, and 10 bases lay in between. This CDR3 has 15 amino acids. Seattle's cohort entered during active infection and was followed longitudinally. In the study's own analysis: It was from reference gene primer amplification that nucleated cell counts were estimated. Here immunoSEQ multiplex PCR was the method, and the copy in TCRdb shows in-frame clones only, minus some. That table furnishes V, J and clone size, whereas the DNA furnished D and trimming. Among some 270,000 clones, approximately 86% were seen once, and the ten largest hold 0.87%.

V is TRBV4-3 and J is TRBJ2-2; possible D gene TRBD1, 6 bases. The clonotype comes from a human donor with COVID-19, enrolled during active disease. The donor label of this sample is uncertain. Material for sequencing was peripheral blood. The CDR3 sequence is CASSHRGGNTGELFF. The CDR3 coding sequence is TGCGCCAGCAGCCATCGAGGGGGAAACACCGGGGAGCTGTTTTTT.